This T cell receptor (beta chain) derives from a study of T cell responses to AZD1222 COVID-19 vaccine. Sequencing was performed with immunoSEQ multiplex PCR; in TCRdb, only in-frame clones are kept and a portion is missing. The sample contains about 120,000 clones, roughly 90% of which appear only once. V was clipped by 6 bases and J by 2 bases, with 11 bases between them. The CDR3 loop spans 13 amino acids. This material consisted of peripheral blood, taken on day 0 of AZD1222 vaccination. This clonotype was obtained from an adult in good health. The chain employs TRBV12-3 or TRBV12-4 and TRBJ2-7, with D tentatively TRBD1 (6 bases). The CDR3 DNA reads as TGTGCCAGCAGGAGAACAGGGACCTACGAGCAGTACTTC. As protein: CASRRTGTYEQYF.